The rows below give T cell receptor beta chains drawn from one sample of a study of cytomegalovirus exposure and HLA in healthy donors. TCRdb keeps only in-frame clones here, not all; method: immunoSEQ multiplex PCR. The table lists about 190,000 clones, 80% to 90% of them singletons. The sample comprised PBMCs. The receptor source for this set is a man aged 30 to 39 in good health and CMV-seronegative. Each CDR3 is given with its conserved first and last residue. D genes are given only for firm matches.

J | D | V | CDR3 | DNA
TRBJ1-2 | . | TRBV18 | CASSPLNAQLEGYTF | TGTGCCAGCTCACCACTAAATGCCCAATTGGAGGGCTACACCTTC
TRBJ2-5 | . | TRBV5-1 | CASSSFPGVGQETQYF | TGCGCCAGCAGCTCTTTTCCCGGAGTGGGCCAAGAGACCCAGTACTTC
TRBJ2-4 | . | TRBV28 | CASSLGHPGGAKNIQYF | TGTGCCAGCAGTCTGGGACACCCAGGAGGAGCCAAAAACATTCAGTACTTC
TRBJ2-7 | TRBD2 | TRBV4-2 | CASSPRGLAGGPSYEQYF | TGTGCCAGCAGCCCCAGGGGACTAGCGGGAGGGCCGTCCTACGAGCAGTACTTC
TRBJ2-2 | TRBD1 | TRBV28 | CASSFRGLNGELFF | TGTGCCAGCAGTTTCAGGGGGCTTAACGGGGAGCTGTTTTTT
TRBJ2-5 | TRBD1 | TRBV2 | CASSPAHRGGRWQETQYF | TGTGCCAGCAGCCCCGCCCACCGAGGGGGCCGGTGGCAAGAGACCCAGTACTTC
TRBJ1-1 | TRBD1 | TRBV4-1 | CASSHPQGVGTEAFF | TGCGCCAGCAGCCACCCACAGGGGGTAGGGACTGAAGCTTTCTTT
TRBJ1-1 | . | TRBV7-8 | CASSLSGQLNTEAFF | TGTGCCAGCAGCTTATCAGGACAGCTGAACACTGAAGCTTTCTTT
TRBJ2-7 | . | TRBV28 | CASKAWGESYEQYF | TGTGCCAGCAAGGCATGGGGAGAATCCTACGAGCAGTACTTC
TRBJ1-6 | . | TRBV28 | CASSGTGYERSPLHF | TGTGCCAGCAGTGGAACAGGGTACGAGAGATCACCCCTCCACTTT
TRBJ2-1 | TRBD2 | TRBV7-6 | CASSTILGGIDEQFF | TGTGCCAGCAGCACCATCCTGGGGGGGATTGATGAGCAGTTCTTC